This T cell receptor (beta chain) stems from a study of a mutant IDH1 vaccine in newly diagnosed glioma (dated by TCRdb to the early 2020s). Concerning the study at large: Of the 30 or so patients who were treated, around 60% were male and about 40% were female, and the mean age was about 37 years. Before enrollment, patients had received standard therapy of radiotherapy alone, temozolomide alone, or radiochemotherapy with temozolomide; most received the combination. Peripheral blood was collected at six visits: V03 (baseline), V05, V07, V10, V12 and V13. Longitudinal TCRB deep sequencing was performed for roughly 24 treated patients wherever samples were available for exploratory analyses. The investigation overall reported the following: Immune responses induced by the vaccine were seen in 93.3% of patients across multiple MHC alleles. Pseudoprogression seemed to be unrelated to changes in the top peripheral T cell clonotypes found by TCRB sequencing. Selection of PBMC samples for TCRB deep sequencing was based on availability. It was noted by the authors that analyses of patient blood samples could not be reproduced owing to sample limitations.

The library was prepared using the immunoSEQ multiplex PCR assay. The hsTCRB Kit was used according to the manufacturer's protocol to amplify rearranged TCR beta chain sequences. An Illumina MiSeq was used to sequence the TCRB libraries. As for how the authors treated the data: The proprietary platform of the kit vendor was used for demultiplexing, trimming and gene mapping. The immuneACCESS repertoire file appears here via TCRdb, limited to in-frame rearrangements. These files lack a portion of the clones; in checked studies, under half of the deficit traces to unresolved V genes, and the cause of the others is not known. V, J and clone size derive from that table, while D and trimming were established from the DNA sequence. The sample yields 90,000 to 100,000 clones; around nine tenths were counted once. Around 0.6% of the sample goes to the ten largest clones. What this sample's time point label stands for: baseline, week 1 (first vaccination visit). The sample's treatment or condition, from its label and the paper: pre-vaccination baseline after standard-of-care therapy. The donors had newly diagnosed IDH1-mutant astrocytomas of WHO grade 3 or 4 that showed loss of nuclear ATRX. The samples were drawn from NOA16, a multicentre, single-arm, open-label phase I trial in Germany that tested a mutant IDH1 peptide vaccine in humans for the first time. For immunogenicity testing, the blood drawn at visit V03 was used as the baseline sample. Genomic DNA for TCRB sequencing was isolated from EDTA blood with the DNeasy Blood and Tissue Kit.

This clone is a singleton in its sample. Its antigen is currently not known. Nothing much larger sits one base from this clone, and base qualities are not available. Germline trimming amounts to 0 bases on V and 4 bases on J, with 4 as the count of junction bases outside the gene matches. The CDR3 numbers 15 residues from cysteine through phenylalanine. Only the CDR3 portion is preserved as DNA: 45 bases, with reading frame beginning at the first base. The germline V gene (reference sequence) sets CDR1 to SGHNT and CDR2 to YYREEE. The V and J genes are TRBV5-4 and TRBJ2-5; a stretch of 9 junction bases matches TRBD1. The input for sequencing was PBMCs, taken from a glioma patient treated with radiotherapy, temozolomide or both. The source of this sequence is a woman aged 45-65 years with glioma. In nucleotide form, the sequence is TGTGCCAGCAGCTTGGGGGGACAGGGTGGAGAGACCCAGTACTTC. This codes for CASSLGGQGGETQYF.